This T cell receptor beta chain comes out of a study of blood T cell repertoires in COVID-19. Seattle patients were enrolled during active infection and followed longitudinally. The table came from immunoSEQ multiplex PCR; TCRdb's copy has only in-frame clones and leaves some out. The profile covers some 230,000 clones, with approximately 85% appearing a single time and roughly 8.2% taken by the ten largest. V was trimmed by 2 bases and J by 3 bases, leaving 8 bases between them. The CDR3 is made up of 13 amino acids. In germline, CDR1 is SGDLS, CDR2 YYNGEE. Sequencing was done on a sample of peripheral blood. The receptor's source is a woman older than 75 with COVID-19, enrolled during active disease. The rearrangement uses TRBV9 and TRBJ1-2; D perhaps matches TRBD1 (5 bases). The CDR3 DNA reads TGTGCCAGCAGCGTGACAGTGGACTATGGCTACACCTTC. The encoded protein is CASSVTVDYGYTF.